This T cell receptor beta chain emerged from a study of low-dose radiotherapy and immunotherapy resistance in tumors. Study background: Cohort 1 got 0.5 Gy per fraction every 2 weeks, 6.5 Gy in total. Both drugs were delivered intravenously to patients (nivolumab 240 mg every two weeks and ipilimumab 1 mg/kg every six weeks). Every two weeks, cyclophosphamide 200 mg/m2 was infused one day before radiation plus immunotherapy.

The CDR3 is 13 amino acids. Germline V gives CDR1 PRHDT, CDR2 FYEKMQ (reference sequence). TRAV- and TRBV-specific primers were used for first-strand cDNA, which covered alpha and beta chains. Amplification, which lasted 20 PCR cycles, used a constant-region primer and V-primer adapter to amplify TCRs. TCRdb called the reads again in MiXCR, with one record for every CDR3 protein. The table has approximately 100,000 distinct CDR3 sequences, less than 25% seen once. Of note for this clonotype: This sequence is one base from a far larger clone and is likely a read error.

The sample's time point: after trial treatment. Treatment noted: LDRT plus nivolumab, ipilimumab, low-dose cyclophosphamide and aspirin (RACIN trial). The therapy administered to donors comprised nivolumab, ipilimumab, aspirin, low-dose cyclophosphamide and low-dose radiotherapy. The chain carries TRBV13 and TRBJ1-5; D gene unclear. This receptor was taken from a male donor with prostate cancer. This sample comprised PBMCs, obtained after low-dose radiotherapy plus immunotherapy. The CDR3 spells CACSLSPDQPQHF. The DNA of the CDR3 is TGTGCCTGCAGCTTAAGTCCAGATCAGCCCCAGCATTTT.